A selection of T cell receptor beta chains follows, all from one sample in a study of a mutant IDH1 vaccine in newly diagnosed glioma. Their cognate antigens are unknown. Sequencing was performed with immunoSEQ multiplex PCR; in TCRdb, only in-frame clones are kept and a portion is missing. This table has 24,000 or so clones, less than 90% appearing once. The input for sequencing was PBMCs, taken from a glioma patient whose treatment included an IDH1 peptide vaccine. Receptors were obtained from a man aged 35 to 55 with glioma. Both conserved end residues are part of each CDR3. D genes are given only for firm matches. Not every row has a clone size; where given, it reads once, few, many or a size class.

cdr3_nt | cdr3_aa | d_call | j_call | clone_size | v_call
TGTGCCAGCAGCTTACGGGGTAGCGGGAGAGTAGGAGAGACCCAGTACTTC | CASSLRGSGRVGETQYF | TRBD2 | TRBJ2-5 | NA | TRBV5-4
TGTGCCAGTCGGCCGGGACTCCCTATAGGCCGCGGGCCCCAGCATTTT | CASRPGLPIGRGPQHF | NA | TRBJ1-5 | NA | TRBV2
TGTGCCAGCTCATATCTTTCGGCAGGGGGTAGACAGCCCCAGCATTTT | CASSYLSAGGRQPQHF | TRBD1 | TRBJ1-5 | few | TRBV18
TGTGCCAGTAGACTAGCGGGAGATACGCAGTATTTT | CASRLAGDTQYF | TRBD2 | TRBJ2-3 | NA | TRBV19
TGTGCCAGCTCACCACCCGGAGGGTACGAGCAGTACTTC | CASSPPGGYEQYF | NA | TRBJ2-7 | NA | TRBV18
TGTGCCAGCAGCCGAAATATTGGGCCAGATACGCAGTATTTT | CASSRNIGPDTQYF | NA | TRBJ2-3 | NA | TRBV7-6
TGTGCCAGCAGTGAGGTGAACCCGGTAGGAAACTATGGCTACACCTTC | CASSEVNPVGNYGYTF | NA | TRBJ1-2 | NA | TRBV6-1
TGTGCCAGCAGCGCACGACTAGCGCGCGAGCAGTACTTC | CASSARLAREQYF | TRBD2 | TRBJ2-7 | NA | TRBV4-2
TGTGCCAGCAGCTTAATTTCTGGGACAAGTAATGAAAAACTGTTTTTT | CASSLISGTSNEKLFF | NA | TRBJ1-4 | NA | TRBV7-9
TGTGCCAGCAGTTTTTTTAATGAGCAGTTCTTC | CASSFFNEQFF | NA | TRBJ2-1 | NA | TRBV27
TGTGCCAGCAGCCAATGGGGGGGGCAACTCTACAATGAGCAGTTCTTC | CASSQWGGQLYNEQFF | NA | TRBJ2-1 | NA | TRBV4-2
TGTGCCAGCAGCCCCCTCAGAAATGAAAAACTGTTTTTT | CASSPLRNEKLFF | NA | TRBJ1-4 | NA | TRBV27
TGTGCCAGAAGCTTGTTCCATTTCTACGAGCAGTACTTC | CARSLFHFYEQYF | NA | TRBJ2-7 | NA | TRBV5-3
TGTGCCAGCAGCTTAAGCCAAGCTAATGAAAAACTGTTTTTT | CASSLSQANEKLFF | NA | TRBJ1-4 | NA | TRBV7-3
TGTGCCAGCAGTTCCTGGGGGGGAGAGAGCACTGAAGCTTTCTTT | CASSSWGGESTEAFF | NA | TRBJ1-1 | NA | TRBV28
TGTGCCAGCTCGAGGACAGGGGAAGTAGATACGCAGTATTTT | CASSRTGEVDTQYF | TRBD1 | TRBJ2-3 | NA | TRBV5-4
TGCGCCAGCAGCAGCTCTCCGGGGGGGTTTGGAAACACCATATATTTT | CASSSSPGGFGNTIYF | NA | TRBJ1-3 | NA | TRBV4-1
TGCGCCAGCAGCTTGGATCTGTATACGGCTGGCTACACCTTC | CASSLDLYTAGYTF | NA | TRBJ1-2 | few | TRBV5-1
TGTGCCAGCAGCTCGGCCGAGCGACTAGCGGGGGAGCAGTACTTC | CASSSAERLAGEQYF | TRBD2 | TRBJ2-7 | NA | TRBV5-4
TGTGCCAGCAGGCTATCTGGGCAGAGCTACGAGCAGTACTTC | CASRLSGQSYEQYF | NA | TRBJ2-7 | NA | TRBV6-6
TGTGCCAGCAGCTGGGACAGGGGTTACGAGCAGTACTTC | CASSWDRGYEQYF | TRBD1 | TRBJ2-7 | NA | TRBV27
TGCGCCAGCGCTCCTGGGCCCGGGACAGGGGCGTTGGAAGCTTTCTTT | CASAPGPGTGALEAFF | TRBD1 | TRBJ1-1 | NA | TRBV5-1
TGCGCCAGCAGTGAGTCGAAATGGGCCTACAATGAGCAGTTCTTC | CASSESKWAYNEQFF | NA | TRBJ2-1 | NA | TRBV10-2
TGTGCCAGCAGCTTCGGGTTGTCTAGTGGAAACACCATATATTTT | CASSFGLSSGNTIYF | NA | TRBJ1-3 | once | TRBV7-9
TGTGCCAGCAGCCCCGTGGGCGGGACGGGCACCGGGGAGCTGTTTTTT | CASSPVGGTGTGELFF | NA | TRBJ2-2 | NA | TRBV13
TGTGCCAGCAGCTTAGCCCGTTTTGGCTACACCTTC | CASSLARFGYTF | NA | TRBJ1-2 | NA | TRBV7-2
TGTGCCGGGGAGGGAGAGGTAACAGATACGCAGTATTTT | CAGEGEVTDTQYF | TRBD2 | TRBJ2-3 | NA | TRBV6-1
TGTGCCGGAGGGGAGGTCCCGAACACCGGGGAGCTGTTTTTT | CAGGEVPNTGELFF | NA | TRBJ2-2 | NA | TRBV7-7
TGTGCCAGCAGCCAATGGGCAGGCGGGCTCGATACGCAGTATTTT | CASSQWAGGLDTQYF | NA | TRBJ2-3 | NA | TRBV14
TGTGCTAGTGGTTTTTGGGGATTAAGCTCCTACGAGCAGTACTTC | CASGFWGLSSYEQYF | NA | TRBJ2-7 | NA | TRBV12-5
TGTGCCAGCAGTTACCAAAACCCTGCAACTAATGAAAAACTGTTTTTT | CASSYQNPATNEKLFF | NA | TRBJ1-4 | once | TRBV6-5
TGCGCCAGCAGCCAAGTTATCGAGCGCCCAGGGGATACGCAGTATTTT | CASSQVIERPGDTQYF | NA | TRBJ2-3 | NA | TRBV4-3
TGTGCCAGCAGTGGACAGGGGACTAGCGTTGAGCAGTACTTC | CASSGQGTSVEQYF | TRBD2 | TRBJ2-7 | NA | TRBV6-1
TGTGCCAGTAGTATAGCTTCAGCCTACGAGCAGTACTTC | CASSIASAYEQYF | NA | TRBJ2-7 | NA | TRBV19
TGCAGCGTTGTTCAGGGGAAGCAGAAACTGTTTTTT | CSVVQGKQKLFF | NA | TRBJ1-4 | few | TRBV29-1
TGTGCCAGCAGCTCCGTGACTAGCGGGCGGGCCGAGCAGTACTTC | CASSSVTSGRAEQYF | TRBD2 | TRBJ2-7 | NA | TRBV11-2
TGTGCCAGCCATGCGGCACCCATGGACGAGCAGTACTTC | CASHAAPMDEQYF | NA | TRBJ2-7 | few | TRBV28
TGTGCCAGCACACAATCACCCGGGGCGGACGGCTACACCTTC | CASTQSPGADGYTF | NA | TRBJ1-2 | NA | TRBV18
TGCGCCAGCAGCTTTACGACAGGGGATACGAACACTGAAGCTTTCTTT | CASSFTTGDTNTEAFF | TRBD1 | TRBJ1-1 | once | TRBV5-1
TGCGCCAGCAGCCAACTACTAGCGGAAAAGTACAATGAGCAGTTCTTC | CASSQLLAEKYNEQFF | TRBD2 | TRBJ2-1 | NA | TRBV4-3
TGCGCCAGCAGCCAAGGGGTTCTGGGGATGGCCGGCGGGGAGCTGTTTTTT | CASSQGVLGMAGGELFF | NA | TRBJ2-2 | NA | TRBV4-1
TGTGCCAGCAGCTCTTGGAGTGGAGACTACGAGCAGTACTTC | CASSSWSGDYEQYF | NA | TRBJ2-7 | NA | TRBV7-2
TGTGCCAGTACCCGGACAGGGGGCTTAAACAATCAGCCCCAGCATTTT | CASTRTGGLNNQPQHF | TRBD1 | TRBJ1-5 | NA | TRBV19